The 5 T cell receptor beta chains given below trace back to one sample, sequenced in a study of vaccination and CD4 T cells after COVID-19. As for treatment: roughly 10-day PBMC culture with coronavirus spike peptide pools or control peptides (ViraFEST assay). An Oncomine TCR Beta short-read assay was used to sequence the DNA from cultured CD4+ T cells. MiXCR was run by TCRdb on the PCR reads, yielding one entry per CDR3 protein. The table has 15,000 to 16,000 distinct CDR3 sequences, about three quarters seen once. These receptors have no identified antigens. Sequencing was performed on CD4+ T cells from blood, cultured in vitro. These receptors all come from a human donor who had recovered from COVID-19.

The rearrangement joins TRBV29-1 to TRBJ1-2; D is unclear. V lost 5 bases, J lost 4 bases, and 11 bases lay in between. CDR3 length: 12 amino acids. Germline lookup yields CDR1 SQVTM and CDR2 ANQGSEA. Written as DNA, the CDR3 is TGCAGCGTTTTCTCTACGCTCTATGGCTACACCTTC. It is translated as CSVFSTLYGYTF.

The V and J genes are TRBV11-2 and TRBJ1-1; D uncertain. CDR1 is SGHAT, CDR2 FQNNGV, per germline. The CDR3 contains 15 residues. V was cut by 0 bases and J by 2 bases, with 10 bases left in between. CDR3 sequence reads: CASSLETAVNTEAFF. The CDR3 nucleotides are TGTGCCAGCAGCTTAGAGACGGCCGTTAACACTGAAGCTTTCTTT.

This chain links TRBV5-4 with TRBJ2-7; D is perhaps TRBD2 (6 bases). Trimming cost V 3 bases and J 4 bases, with 14 bases left between them. The CDR3 has 14 amino acids. CDR1 SGHNT and CDR2 YYREEE come from the germline V gene (reference sequence). CDR3 loop: CASSSVGTPYEQYF. In DNA, the CDR3 is TGTGCCAGCAGCTCTGTCGGGACTCCTTACGAGCAGTACTTC.

V gene TRBV27 combines with J gene TRBJ1-5; D is perhaps TRBD1 (5 bases). Trimming shortened V by 2 bases and J by 3 bases, and 11 bases separated the two germline ends. CDR3 length: 15 amino acids. Germline V gene lookup returns CDR1 MNHEY and CDR2 SMNVEV (reference sequence). CDR3 DNA: TGTGCCAGCAGTTTAGCCGGGGCGTACAATCAGCCCCAGCATTTT. It is translated as CASSLAGAYNQPQHF.

The rearrangement joins TRBV7-2 to TRBJ2-7, with 8 bases identical to TRBD2. Unmatched junction bases numbered 10, after V lost 5 bases and J lost 4 bases. This CDR3 contains 15 residues. The germline V gene encodes CDR1 SGHTA and CDR2 FQGNSA. CDR3 amino acids: CASSPRGDYPYEQYF. Here the CDR3 DNA reads TGTGCCAGCAGCCCGCGGGGGGACTACCCTTACGAGCAGTACTTC.